These 9 T cell receptor beta chains originate from one sample sequenced in a study of blood T cell repertoires in COVID-19 (dated by TCRdb to about 2020). Library preparation used the immunoSEQ multiplex PCR assay. TCRdb carries this immuneACCESS record with in-frame sequences only. Its versions omit some clonotypes, under half of them owing to an unresolved V gene in the studies checked, with the rest unexplained. Here the sample has over 150,000 clones; more than 85% occur a single time. About 3% of the sample lies in the top ten. Material: peripheral blood. All receptors derive from a man aged 35 to 55 with active or convalescent COVID-19.

This clone was detected only once. The chain combines TRBV6-5 with TRBJ1-1; no reliable D call. Germline V gene sequence: CDR1 MNHEY, CDR2 SVGAGI. The CDR3 contains 14 residues. The ends were cut back, 8 bases at V and 1 base at J, with 14 bases in the middle. CDR3 region: CASPPQRGNTEAFF. The CDR3 DNA follows: TGTGCCAGCCCCCCCCAGAGAGGGAACACTGAAGCTTTCTTT.

The chain carries TRBV28 and TRBJ1-1; 9 positions agree with TRBD1. The CDR3 consists of 15 residues. Germline assignment: CDR1 MDHEN and CDR2 SYDVKM. J was trimmed by 6 bases and V by 5 bases; bases with no gene match: 10. The CDR3 DNA reads TGTGCCAGCAGTGCGCCGGGACAGGGAAGCGCTGAAGCTTTCTTT. It specifies CASSAPGQGSAEAFF.

The chain combines TRBV7-9 with TRBJ2-3; TRBD1 might be the D (5 bases). The CDR3 length is 14 residues. V shed 5 bases and J shed 2 bases, with 11 bases lying between them. The germline V gene has CDR1 SEHNR and CDR2 FQNEAQ (reference sequence). CDR3 loop: CASSPLGDTDTQYF. DNA for the CDR3: TGTGCCAGCAGCCCGTTAGGGGACACAGATACGCAGTATTTT.

The chain has TRBV6-5 and TRBJ2-1; D ambiguous. V was pared by 0 bases and J by 3 bases, with 9 bases between. Germline V lookup: CDR1 MNHEY, CDR2 SVGAGI. There are 15 residues in the CDR3. CDR3 protein: CASSYSSSSYNEQFF. In DNA, the CDR3 is TGTGCCAGCAGTTACTCGAGTAGCAGCTACAATGAGCAGTTCTTC.

V usage is TRBV20-1 and J usage is TRBJ2-7; a possible D gene is TRBD1 (6 bases). CDR1 DFQATT and CDR2 SNEGSKA come from the germline V gene (reference sequence). Deletions cut 3 bases from V and 3 bases from J, with 12 bases between. The CDR3 length is 13 residues. The CDR3 sequence is CSASPRTVYEQYF. CDR3 nucleotide sequence: TGCAGTGCTAGTCCCAGGACAGTCTACGAGCAGTACTTC.

The chain employs TRBV7-2 and TRBJ2-3, with TRBD2 identical over 14 bases. The germline gives CDR1 SGHTA, CDR2 FQGNSA. The ends lost 1 base at V and 4 bases at J; junction bases unmatched: 4. The length of the CDR3 is 17 residues. Here the CDR3 reads CASSLVGTSGGPDTQYF. As DNA, the CDR3 is TGTGCCAGCAGCTTAGTCGGGACTAGCGGGGGACCAGATACGCAGTATTTT.

This sequence joins TRBV9 and TRBJ1-2, with 9 nucleotides matching TRBD1. After removal of 1 base from V and 6 bases from J, the junction contained 13 bases not matched to a gene. Per the germline V gene, CDR1 is SGDLS and CDR2 is YYNGEE. There are 17 residues in the CDR3. The CDR3 nucleotides read TGTGCCAGCAGCGTATATTCTCGAGGGGGGACAGGGAATGGCTACACCTTC. Amino acids: CASSVYSRGGTGNGYTF.

The chain is built from TRBV3-1 (or the pseudogene TRBV3-2) and TRBJ2-1, with 7 bases matching TRBD2. Germline trimming cut 0 bases from V and 7 bases from J; bases unmatched to any gene: 12. Germline lookup yields CDR1 LGHDT and CDR2 YNNKEL (reference sequence). The CDR3 spans 17 residues. Here the CDR3 DNA reads TGTGCCAGCAGCCAAGATAAGTATATGGCCGGGAGGAATGAGCAGTTCTTC. It encodes CASSQDKYMAGRNEQFF.

This chain uses TRBV6-2 or TRBV6-3 with TRBJ1-5; D is perhaps TRBD1 (5 bases). This CDR3 has 15 amino acids. CDR1 is MNHEY and CDR2 is SVGEGT in the germline V gene. V dropped 5 bases and J dropped 7 bases, with 18 bases sitting between them. As DNA, the CDR3 is TGTGCCAGCAGTCCGGGGGGAGGGTTGGGACAGCCCCAGCATTTT. Translated: CASSPGGGLGQPQHF.